The next 5 T cell receptor beta chains were all read from a single sample in a study of spatial heterogeneity in lung cancer. The time point is: sample taken at primary tumor resection. Whole RNA, isolated from tumor, nontumor lung or frozen PBMC, was sequenced without prior sorting. TCRdb redid the calling of the 5' RACE reads with MiXCR, one entry per CDR3 protein. This table has tens of thousands of distinct CDR3 sequences, around 5.5% appearing once. This specimen consisted of PBMCs, obtained at surgery. The receptors were sampled from a female donor with early-stage non-small cell lung cancer.

This clonotype was observed at least ten times. V is TRBV3-1 and J is TRBJ1-5; D is perhaps TRBD1 (5 bases). V shed 1 base and J shed 5 bases, with 12 bases lying between them. This CDR3 comprises 15 residues. The germline CDR1 and CDR2 sequences are LGHDT and YNNKEL (reference sequence). Here the CDR3 reads CASSQGGAGHQPQHF. Written as DNA, the CDR3 is TGTGCCAGCAGCCAAGGAGGGGCAGGGCATCAGCCCCAGCATTTT.

This clonotype was seen at least ten times. The CDR3 bases are TGCAGTGTCCCTGGACAGGGCGACAATCAGCCCCAGCATTTT. Residues: CSVPGQGDNQPQHF. The chain joins TRBV20-1 to TRBJ1-5, with TRBD1 identical over 8 bases. After removal of 7 bases from V and 3 bases from J, the junction contained 8 bases not matched to a gene. Germline V lookup: CDR1 DFQATT, CDR2 SNEGSKA (reference sequence). The CDR3 is made up of 14 amino acids.

This clonotype has at least ten counts. J is TRBJ1-1 and V is TRBV7-9; 7 nucleotides align to TRBD1. Germline V CDR1 and CDR2: SEHNR, FQNEAQ (reference sequence). The junction had 9 bases not matched to a gene; V was cut back by 5 bases and J by 3 bases. This CDR3 has 15 residues. The CDR3 reads CASSPPQGRDTEAFF. DNA of the CDR3: TGTGCCAGCAGCCCCCCACAGGGGAGGGACACTGAAGCTTTCTTT.

This clonotype has ten or more counts. CDR3 amino acids: CASSLDRENIQYF. CDR3 sequence (DNA): TGTGCCAGCAGCTTAGACAGGGAAAACATTCAGTACTTC. V is TRBV7-2 and J is TRBJ2-4, with D tentatively TRBD1 (6 bases). Trimming removed 1 base at V and 5 bases at J, with 6 bases between. The CDR3 covers 13 residues. CDR1 is SGHTA and CDR2 is FQGNSA in the germline V gene. Drawing the rest from reference TRBV7-2 and TRBJ2-4, the complete variable domain is GAGVSQSPSNKVTEKGKDVELRCDPISGHTALYWYRQSLGQGLEFLIYFQGNSAPDKSGLPSDRFSAERTGGSVSTLTIQRTQQEDSAVYLCASSLDRENIQYFGAGTRLSVL.

This clonotype showed up many times. This chain connects TRBV5-1 to TRBJ2-5, with D perhaps TRBD2 (6 bases). CDR1 is SGHRS, CDR2 YFSETQ, per germline. The CDR3 has 13 amino acids. The germline V and J ends were trimmed by 5 bases and 5 bases, with 13 bases remaining between them. The CDR3 reads CASRREEFETQYF. The DNA of the CDR3 is TGCGCCAGCAGGAGGGAGGAATTTGAGACCCAGTACTTC.